Following are 8 T cell receptor beta chains from one sample sequenced in a study of blood T cell repertoires in COVID-19. The table came from immunoSEQ multiplex PCR; TCRdb's copy has only in-frame clones and leaves some out. Among tens of thousands of clones, 70% to 75% were seen once, and the ten largest hold about 21%. Sequencing was done on a sample of peripheral blood. Every receptor here comes from a man aged 65-85 years with acute or convalescent COVID-19.

This CDR3 reads CASSQDRTGPGTEAFF. The DNA for the CDR3 is TGTGCCAGCAGCCAAGATCGCACCGGTCCGGGCACTGAAGCTTTCTTT. V and J are TRBV4-2 and TRBJ1-1; D unresolved. Trimming removed 0 bases from V and 4 bases from J, with 15 bases in between. Germline assignment: CDR1 LGHNA and CDR2 YNFKEQ. The CDR3 consists of 16 residues.

Comments on this clone: One end of the junction does not line up with germline, which may come from a read error. This chain connects TRBV7-3 to TRBJ2-2; 11 bases are shared with TRBD1. Germline V CDR1 and CDR2: SGHTA, FQGTGA. The CDR3 extends over 14 amino acids. In DNA, the CDR3 is TGTGCCAGCACTCCGGGACAGGGGGTCCGGGGAGCTGTTTTT. Translation gives CASTPGQGVRGAVF.

The V gene is TRBV27, the J gene TRBJ1-1; TRBD1 matches 8 bases. V was clipped by 6 bases and J by 1 base; unmatched bases: 16. The CDR3 is 18 amino acids. Germline V gives CDR1 MNHEY, CDR2 SMNVEV (reference sequence). The CDR3 region is CASSVQTGVGGGNTEAFF. The CDR3 DNA reads as TGTGCCAGCAGCGTACAGACAGGGGTTGGCGGCGGGAACACTGAAGCTTTCTTT.

This clone was recorded a few times. The chain carries TRBV6-1 and TRBJ2-1; TRBD1 is a possible D gene (6 bases). CDR3 length equals 15 residues. V dropped 0 bases and J dropped 2 bases, with 8 bases sitting between them. Per the germline V gene, CDR1 is MNHNS and CDR2 is SASEGT. The CDR3 here is CASSEAGGTYNEQFF. The DNA for the CDR3 is TGTGCCAGCAGTGAAGCAGGGGGTACCTACAATGAGCAGTTCTTC.

The V gene is TRBV7-2, the J gene TRBJ1-5, with 7 bases aligning to TRBD1. Germline values: CDR1 SGHTA, CDR2 FQGNSA. V was pared by 4 bases and J by 1 base, with 13 bases of the junction left unmatched. This CDR3 is 18 amino acids long. The CDR3 DNA reads as TGTGCCAGCAGCTCCCGCCCGTCACAGGGGATGAGCAATCAGCCCCAGCATTTT. Its translation is CASSSRPSQGMSNQPQHF. The variable domain in full, with the rest retrieved from reference TRBV7-2 and TRBJ1-5, is GAGVSQSPSNKVTEKGKDVELRCDPISGHTALYWYRQSLGQGLEFLIYFQGNSAPDKSGLPSDRFSAERTGGSVSTLTIQRTQQEDSAVYLCASSSRPSQGMSNQPQHFGDGTRLSIL.

This clone was found a few times. The CDR3 bases are TGCGCCAGCAGCTTGCCCCTCGAAGGAGGGGTCACCGGGGAGCTGTTTTTT. Translating it yields CASSLPLEGGVTGELFF. The rearrangement joins TRBV5-1 to TRBJ2-2; tentatively, D is TRBD2 (6 bases). Trimming removed 1 base from V and 4 bases from J, with 17 bases in between. The CDR3 sequence is 17 residues long. CDR1 is SGHRS, CDR2 YFSETQ, per germline.

In its sample, this clone was seen a few times. The rearrangement joins TRBV3-1 (or the pseudogene TRBV3-2) to TRBJ2-3, with TRBD1 matching over 9 bases. In germline, CDR1 is LGHDT, CDR2 YNNKEL (reference sequence). The CDR3 totals 13 residues. V dropped 3 bases and J dropped 9; count of bases not matched to a gene: 4. This chain's CDR3 is CASSQGTGGTQYF. The DNA for the CDR3 is TGTGCCAGCAGCCAGGGTACAGGGGGCACGCAGTATTTT.

The chain joins TRBV16 to TRBJ1-5, with TRBD1 matching 8 bases. There are 14 residues in the CDR3. The germline V gene has CDR1 KGHSY and CDR2 FQNENV. The V and J ends lost 4 bases and 5 bases, in that order; junction bases with no gene match: 4. As DNA, the CDR3 is TGTGCCAGCAGCCCGACAGGGGTCTATCAGCCCCAGCATTTT. Its protein product is CASSPTGVYQPQHF.